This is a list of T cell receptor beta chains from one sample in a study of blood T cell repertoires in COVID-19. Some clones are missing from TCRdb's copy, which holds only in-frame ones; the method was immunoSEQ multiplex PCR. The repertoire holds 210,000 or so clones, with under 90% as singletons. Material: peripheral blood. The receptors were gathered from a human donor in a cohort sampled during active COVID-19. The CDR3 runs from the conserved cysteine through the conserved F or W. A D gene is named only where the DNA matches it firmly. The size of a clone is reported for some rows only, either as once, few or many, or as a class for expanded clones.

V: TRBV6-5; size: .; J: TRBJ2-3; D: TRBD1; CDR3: CASSYPGTGRRDTQYF; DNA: TGTGCCAGCAGTTACCCCGGGACAGGGAGAAGAGATACGCAGTATTTT
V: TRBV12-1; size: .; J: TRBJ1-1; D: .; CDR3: CASSFVPDPAGANTEAFF; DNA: TGTGCCAGCAGCTTTGTCCCGGACCCGGCGGGGGCAAACACTGAAGCTTTCTTT
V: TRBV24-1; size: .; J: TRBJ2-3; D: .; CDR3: CATSDPVGGPDTQYF; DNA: TGTGCCACCAGTGACCCCGTGGGGGGTCCGGATACGCAGTATTTT
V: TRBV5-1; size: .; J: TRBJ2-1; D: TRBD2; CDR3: CASSSGLAGYNEQFF; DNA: TGCGCCAGCAGCTCCGGACTAGCGGGATACAATGAGCAGTTCTTC
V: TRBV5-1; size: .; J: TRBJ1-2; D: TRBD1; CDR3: CASSGGQDGRHRHTF; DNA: TGCGCCAGCAGCGGTGGACAGGACGGTCGTCACCGTCACACCTTC
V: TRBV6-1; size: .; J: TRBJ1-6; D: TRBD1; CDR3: CASATRDRPYSPLHF; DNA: TGTGCCTCAGCAACTCGGGACAGGCCTTATTCACCCCTCCACTTT
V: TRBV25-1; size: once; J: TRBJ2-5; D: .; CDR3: CAIGAGGGQETQYF; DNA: TGTGCCATTGGAGCAGGTGGAGGCCAAGAGACCCAGTACTTC
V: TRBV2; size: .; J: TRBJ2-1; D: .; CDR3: CASSDLGARIRLHEQFF; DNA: TGTGCCAGCAGTGATCTGGGGGCGCGGATCAGGCTCCATGAGCAGTTCTTC
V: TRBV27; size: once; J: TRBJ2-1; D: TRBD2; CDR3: CASSSWGTSGKNEQFF; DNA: TGTGCCAGCAGTTCATGGGGGACTAGCGGGAAAAATGAGCAGTTCTTC
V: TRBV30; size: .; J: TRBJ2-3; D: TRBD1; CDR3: CAWRRQGQVPTDTQYF; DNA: TGTGCCTGGAGGCGACAGGGCCAAGTACCCACAGATACGCAGTATTTT
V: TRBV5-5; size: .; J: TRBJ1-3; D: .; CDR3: CASSLLISGNTIYF; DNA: TGTGCCAGCAGCTTACTGATCTCTGGAAACACCATATATTTT
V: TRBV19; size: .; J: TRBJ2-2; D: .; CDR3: CASSIGVGDFTGELFF; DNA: TGTGCCAGTAGTATTGGGGTCGGGGATTTCACCGGGGAGCTGTTTTTT
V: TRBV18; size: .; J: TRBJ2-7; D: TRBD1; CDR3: CASSTTGNALGAAYEQYF; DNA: TGTGCCAGCTCAACGACAGGGAATGCCTTAGGGGCCGCCTACGAGCAGTACTTC
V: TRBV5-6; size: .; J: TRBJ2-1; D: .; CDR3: CASSLLSRQGSNEQFF; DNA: TGTGCCAGCAGCCTTTTAAGTCGTCAGGGTAGCAATGAGCAGTTCTTC
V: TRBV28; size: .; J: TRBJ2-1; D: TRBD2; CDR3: CASSLEGGTYNEQFF; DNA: TGTGCCAGCAGTTTAGAGGGAGGGACCTACAATGAGCAGTTCTTC
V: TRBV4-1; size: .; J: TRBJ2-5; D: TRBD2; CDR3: CASSQPGLGSQETQYF; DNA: TGCGCCAGCAGCCAACCGGGACTAGGCTCACAAGAGACCCAGTACTTC
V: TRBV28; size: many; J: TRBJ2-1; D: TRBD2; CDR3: CASSLGRASGRGSEQFF; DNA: TGTGCCAGCAGTTTAGGTCGGGCTAGCGGGAGGGGGAGTGAGCAGTTCTTC
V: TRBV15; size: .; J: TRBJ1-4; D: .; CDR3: CATSRDRGGLEKLFF; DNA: TGTGCCACCAGCAGAGATCGTGGGGGCCTGGAAAAACTGTTTTTT
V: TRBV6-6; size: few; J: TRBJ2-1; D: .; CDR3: CASSQRWSTDNEQFF; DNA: TGTGCCAGCAGTCAGCGGTGGTCGACCGACAATGAGCAGTTCTTC
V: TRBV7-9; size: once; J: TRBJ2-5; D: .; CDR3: CASSLRGRETQYF; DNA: TGTGCCAGCAGCTTACGAGGGCGTGAGACCCAGTACTTC
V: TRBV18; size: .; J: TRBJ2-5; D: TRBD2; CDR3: CASSPGRRSETQYF; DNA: TGTGCCAGCTCACCCGGGAGGCGGTCCGAGACCCAGTACTTC
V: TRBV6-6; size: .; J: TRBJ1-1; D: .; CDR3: CASSYDGGRTEAFF; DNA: TGTGCCAGCAGTTACGACGGGGGTCGCACTGAAGCTTTCTTT
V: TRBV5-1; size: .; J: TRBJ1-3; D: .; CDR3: CASSDPRSGNTIYF; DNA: TGCGCCAGCAGCGACCCGAGGTCTGGAAACACCATATATTTT
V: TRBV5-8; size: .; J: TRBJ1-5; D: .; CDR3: CASSLRTTNQPQHF; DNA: TGTGCCAGCAGCTTGAGAACGACTAATCAGCCCCAGCATTTT
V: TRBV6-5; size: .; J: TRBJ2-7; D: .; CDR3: CASNPSSYEQYF; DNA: TGTGCCAGCAACCCTAGCTCCTACGAGCAGTACTTC
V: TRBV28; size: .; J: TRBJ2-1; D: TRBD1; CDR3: CASRTGTNNEQFF; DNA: TGTGCCAGTCGGACAGGGACGAACAATGAGCAGTTCTTC
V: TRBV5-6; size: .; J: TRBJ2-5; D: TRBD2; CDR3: CASSALAGLQETQYF; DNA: TGTGCCAGCAGCGCCCTAGCGGGGCTCCAAGAGACCCAGTACTTC
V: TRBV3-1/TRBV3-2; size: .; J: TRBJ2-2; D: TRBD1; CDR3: CASRWTGGNTGELFF; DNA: TGTGCCAGCAGATGGACAGGGGGTAACACCGGGGAGCTGTTTTTT
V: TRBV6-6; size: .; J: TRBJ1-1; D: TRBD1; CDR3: CASSYSRQGAGTEAFF; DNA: TGTGCCAGCAGTTACTCGCGGCAGGGGGCCGGCACTGAAGCTTTCTTT
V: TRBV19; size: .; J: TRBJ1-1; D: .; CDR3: CASSVLQRNTEAFF; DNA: TGTGCCAGTAGTGTCCTACAGAGGAACACTGAAGCTTTCTTT
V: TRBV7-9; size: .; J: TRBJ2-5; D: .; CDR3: CASSSPLRYAPQETQYF; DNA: TGTGCCAGCAGCTCCCCCCTCCGCTACGCCCCCCAAGAGACCCAGTACTTC